This TCR beta chain was captured in a study of radiotherapy plus CTLA-4 blockade in lung cancer. Overall study: Disease control was achieved by 31% of patients, and objective responses by 18%. Whole-study findings and limits: Radiotherapy was combined with ipilimumab, and tumor-derived TCR clones then expanded in blood. Per reports, early blood T cell clone dynamics, plus interferon-beta, forecast response most strongly.

Libraries were prepared by immunoSEQ multiplex PCR; TCRdb keeps only in-frame clonotypes and omits some of them. In the table there are 70,000 to 95,000 clones, roughly four fifths of which are singletons. Comments on this clone: Its target is unknown.

The CDR3 has 13 residues. Trimming took off 8 bases at V and 0 bases at J, with 9 bases between the two ends. In germline, CDR1 is SGDLS, CDR2 YYNGEE. The chain recombines TRBV9 with TRBJ2-1; D unresolved. This specimen was peripheral blood, taken from a patient treated with radiotherapy plus ipilimumab. The sequence was obtained from a human donor with non-small cell lung cancer that progressed on radiotherapy plus ipilimumab. The CDR3 spells CASGGSSYNEQFF. CDR3 bases: TGTGCCAGTGGCGGCAGCTCCTACAATGAGCAGTTCTTC. Together with reference TRBV9 and TRBJ2-1, the CDR3 gives the full variable domain: DSGVTQTPKHLITATGQRVTLRCSPRSGDLSVYWYQQSLDQGLQFLIQYYNGEERAKGNILERFSAQQFPDLHSELNLSSLELGDSALYFCASGGSSYNEQFFGPGTRLTVL.